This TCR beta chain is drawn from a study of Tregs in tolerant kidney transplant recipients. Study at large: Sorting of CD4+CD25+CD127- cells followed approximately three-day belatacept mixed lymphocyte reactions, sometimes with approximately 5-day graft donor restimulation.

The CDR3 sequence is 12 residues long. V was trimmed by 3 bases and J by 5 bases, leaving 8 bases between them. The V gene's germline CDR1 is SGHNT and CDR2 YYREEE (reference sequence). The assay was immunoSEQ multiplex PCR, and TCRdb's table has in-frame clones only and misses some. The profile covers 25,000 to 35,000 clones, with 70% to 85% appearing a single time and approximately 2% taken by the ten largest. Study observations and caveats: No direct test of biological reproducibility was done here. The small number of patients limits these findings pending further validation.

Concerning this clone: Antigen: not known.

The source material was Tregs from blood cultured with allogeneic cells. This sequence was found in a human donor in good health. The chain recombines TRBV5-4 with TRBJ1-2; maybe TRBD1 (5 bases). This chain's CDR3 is CASSSTDYGYTF. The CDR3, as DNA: TGTGCCAGCAGCTCGACAGATTATGGCTACACCTTC.